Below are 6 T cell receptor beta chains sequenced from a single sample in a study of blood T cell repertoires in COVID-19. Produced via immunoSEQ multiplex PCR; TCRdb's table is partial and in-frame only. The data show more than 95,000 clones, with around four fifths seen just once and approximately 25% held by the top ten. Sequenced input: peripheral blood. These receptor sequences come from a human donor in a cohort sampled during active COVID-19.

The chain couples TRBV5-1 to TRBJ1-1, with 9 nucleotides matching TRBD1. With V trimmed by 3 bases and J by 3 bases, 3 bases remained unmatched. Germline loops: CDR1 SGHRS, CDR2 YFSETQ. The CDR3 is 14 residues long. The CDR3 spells CASSSGTGYTEAFF. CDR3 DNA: TGCGCCAGCAGCTCCGGGACAGGGTACACTGAAGCTTTCTTT. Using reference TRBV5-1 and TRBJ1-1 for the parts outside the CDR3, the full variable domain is KAGVTQTPRYLIKTRGQQVTLSCSPISGHRSVSWYQQTPGQGLQFLFEYFSETQRNKGNFPGRFSGRQFSNSRSEMNVSTLELGDSALYLCASSSGTGYTEAFFGQGTRLTVV.

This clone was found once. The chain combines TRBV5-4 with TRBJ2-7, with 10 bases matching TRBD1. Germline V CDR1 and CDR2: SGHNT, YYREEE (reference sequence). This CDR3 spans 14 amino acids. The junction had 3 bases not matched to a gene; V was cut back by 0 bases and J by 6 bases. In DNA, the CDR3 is TGTGCCAGCAGCTTGGGGGACAGGGGCGGCGAGCAGTACTTC. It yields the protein CASSLGDRGGEQYF.

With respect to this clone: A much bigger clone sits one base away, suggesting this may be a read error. CDR3 coding DNA: TGTACCAGCAGCTCCCCGACTAGACTAGCGGGAGGGCCGGGGGAGCAGTACTTC. This gives the protein CTSSSPTRLAGGPGEQYF. This chain joins TRBV7-6 and TRBJ2-7, with 14 bases that match TRBD2. The CDR3 has 18 amino acids. From germline, CDR1 is SGHVS and CDR2 FNYEAQ.

The CDR3 sequence is CASSNDRLNTEAFF. The CDR3 nucleotides read TGTGCCAGCAGCAACGACAGGCTCAACACTGAAGCTTTCTTT. The chain combines TRBV11-2 with TRBJ1-1; perhaps TRBD1 as D (6 bases). The germline V gene encodes CDR1 SGHAT and CDR2 FQNNGV. The ends were cut back, 5 bases at V and 2 bases at J, with 12 bases in the middle. This CDR3 has 14 residues.

CDR3: CASSISGRALDEQYF. DNA for the CDR3: TGTGCCAGTAGTATAAGCGGGAGGGCTCTTGATGAGCAGTACTTC. V is TRBV19 and J is TRBJ2-7; TRBD2 agrees at 10 bases. V lost 2 bases and J lost 7; bases outside the gene matches: 8. Germline V gene sequence: CDR1 LNHDA, CDR2 SQIVND (reference sequence). This CDR3 contains 15 residues.

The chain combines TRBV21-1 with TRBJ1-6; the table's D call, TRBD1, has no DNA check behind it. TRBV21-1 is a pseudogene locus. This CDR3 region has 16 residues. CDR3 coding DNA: TGTGCCAGCACCCAATCACAGGGATCCTATAATTCACCCCTCCACTTT. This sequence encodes CASTQSQGSYNSPLHF.